This TCR beta chain emerged from a study of OX40 agonist ivuxolimab in advanced cancers. In the study overall: All patients had ivuxolimab intravenously every 2 weeks at 0.01 to 10 mg/kg.

TCRdb keeps only in-frame clones here, not all; method: immunoSEQ multiplex PCR. The sample lists 50,000 to 75,000 clones; over 80% were seen once. Study-wide results and caveats: At 0.1 to 3.0 mg/kg and by week 6, CD4+ and CD8+ T cells in the blood had expanded clonally.

The V and J ends lost 5 bases and 8 bases respectively, with 14 bases between them. The CDR3 totals 13 residues. Per germline, CDR1 MRHNA and CDR2 SNTAGT. Details on this clone: Its cognate antigen is unknown.

The sequence was collected from an adult with an advanced solid tumor such as melanoma, head and neck, liver or kidney cancer. V and J are TRBV6-4 and TRBJ2-3, with D possibly TRBD2 on 6 matching bases. The sequencing used CD4+ or CD8+ T cells sorted from blood, collected in a trial of the OX40 agonist ivuxolimab. The CDR3 DNA is TGTGCCAGCAGTACAACCGGGGGTGGTACGCAGTATTTT. Translated, it gives CASSTTGGGTQYF.